These T cell receptor beta chains were read from a single sample in a study of cytomegalovirus exposure and HLA in healthy donors. The table came from immunoSEQ multiplex PCR; TCRdb's copy has only in-frame clones and leaves some out. The table has roughly 200,000 clones, roughly 80% seen once; the top ten hold more than 5%. The sample taken for sequencing was PBMCs. The receptor set was obtained from a man aged 35-49 years in good health and CMV-seronegative. Each CDR3 is given with its conserved first and last residue. The D gene is left open where the match is weak. Clone size is given for some rows only: seen once, a few or many times, or a class if the clone is expanded.

d_call	v_call	clone_size	cdr3_length	j_call	cdr3_nt	cdr3_aa
TRBD2	TRBV11-2	-	15	TRBJ2-7	TGTGCCAGCAGGTCCGGACTAGCGGGGATCTACGAGCAGTACTTC	CASRSGLAGIYEQYF
-	TRBV20-1	-	11	TRBJ1-1	TGCAGTGCTTGGTCGGGCACTGAAGCTTTCTTT	CSAWSGTEAFF
TRBD1	TRBV5-6	few	15	TRBJ1-2	TGTGCCAGCAGCTTCCGCTCAAACAGGGGGCAAGGCTACACCTTC	CASSFRSNRGQGYTF
-	TRBV5-1	-	15	TRBJ1-3	TGCGCCAGCAGCTCGCGGGAGTCTGGTGGAAACACCATATATTTT	CASSSRESGGNTIYF
-	TRBV27	once	12	TRBJ2-2	TGTGCCAGCAGCGGGGTCTCCGGGGAGCTGTTTTTT	CASSGVSGELFF
-	TRBV4-3	few	14	TRBJ2-1	TGCGCCAGCAGCCTCCTGAGCTCCTACAATGAGCAGTTCTTC	CASSLLSSYNEQFF
-	TRBV11-3	few	16	TRBJ1-2	TGTGCCAGCAGCTACCTGGGGGAGGAGGCTAACTATGGCTACACCTTC	CASSYLGEEANYGYTF
-	TRBV15	-	16	TRBJ2-1	TGTGCCACCAGCGGGCGCGAGTGGGAGTTTAGGAATGAGCAGTTCTTC	CATSGREWEFRNEQFF
-	TRBV30	once	17	TRBJ2-7	TGTGCCTGGAGCGGACGGGGGCGGAGCGGGAATCCCTACGAGCAGTACTTC	CAWSGRGRSGNPYEQYF
-	TRBV29-1	once	13	TRBJ1-6	TGCAGCGTTCGAAGCTCCTATAATTCCCCCCTCCACTTT	CSVRSSYNSPLHF
-	TRBV4-1	-	17	TRBJ1-6	TGCGCCAGCAGCCATGGCCCCCCCGGGGCCTATAATTCACCCCTCCACTTT	CASSHGPPGAYNSPLHF
-	TRBV7-2	-	12	TRBJ2-1	TGTGCCAGCAGCTTAGAAGGGGGTGAGCAGTTCTTC	CASSLEGGEQFF
-	TRBV7-9	few	14	TRBJ1-6	TGTGCCAGCAGCTTGGGGATGGAGAGGGCAACCCTCCACTTT	CASSLGMERATLHF